Shown below are 27 T cell receptor beta chains from a single sample sequenced in a study of cytomegalovirus exposure and HLA in healthy donors. The PCR employed 60 Vbeta primers together with 13 Jbeta primers. Using immunoSEQ multiplex PCR, the repertoire was profiled, and TCRdb retains in-frame clones only, with some absent. The repertoire holds about 89,000 clones, with 75% to 80% as singletons. The sequenced material came from PBMCs. These receptors were collected from a man aged 25 to 45 in good health and CMV-seronegative.

This chain connects TRBV28 to TRBJ2-7; perhaps TRBD1 as D (6 bases). The V and J ends lost 8 bases and 0 bases respectively, with 14 bases between them. The CDR3 spans 14 residues. CDR1 MDHEN and CDR2 SYDVKM come from the germline V gene. CDR3 coding DNA: TGTGCCAGCCTCAGGACGGACAGCTCCTACGAGCAGTACTTC. It specifies CASLRTDSSYEQYF.

V usage is TRBV11-2 and J usage is TRBJ2-1; the match to TRBD1 covers 8 bases. Germline CDR1 reads SGHAT; CDR2 reads FQNNGV. The junction had 8 bases not matched to a gene; V was cut back by 5 bases and J by 8 bases. The CDR3 extends over 14 amino acids. The CDR3 sequence: CASSHGQGGDEQFF. The CDR3 bases are TGTGCCAGCAGCCATGGACAGGGTGGAGATGAGCAGTTCTTC.

The chain uses TRBV5-8 and TRBJ2-5; a weak D match, TRBD1 (5 bases). Germline-derived CDR1 and CDR2 are SGHTS and YDEGEE. The ends were cut back, 5 bases at V and 5 bases at J, with 10 bases in the middle. This CDR3 is built from 12 residues. The CDR3 loop reads CASSPRAETQYF. CDR3 in DNA: TGTGCCAGCAGTCCCAGGGCGGAGACCCAGTACTTC.

V is TRBV4-2 and J is TRBJ2-3; 9 bases line up with TRBD1. J was trimmed by 2 bases and V by 4 bases; bases with no gene match: 7. The length of the CDR3 is 16 residues. Germline V gives CDR1 LGHNA, CDR2 YNFKEQ. As DNA, the CDR3 is TGTGCCAGCAGCCGAACGGGACAGGGTGACACAGATACGCAGTATTTT. Its translation is CASSRTGQGDTDTQYF.

The CDR3 spells CSAFWEGYTF. Written as DNA, the CDR3 is TGCAGTGCGTTTTGGGAGGGCTACACCTTC. The chain is built from TRBV20-1 and TRBJ1-2; D not certain. Per germline, CDR1 DFQATT and CDR2 SNEGSKA (reference sequence). The CDR3 has 10 amino acids. V lost 6 bases, J lost 8 bases, and 10 bases lay in between.

This rearrangement joins TRBV5-4 to TRBJ2-7; 11 bases map to TRBD1. CDR1 is SGHNT and CDR2 is YYREEE in the germline V gene (reference sequence). Trimming cost V 3 bases and J 3 bases; bases outside gene matches: 5. The CDR3 loop spans 15 amino acids. CDR3: CASSSIGTGGYEQYF. The CDR3 nucleotides read TGTGCCAGCAGCTCAATCGGGACAGGGGGCTACGAGCAGTACTTC.

The J gene is TRBJ2-5, the V gene TRBV7-9; the match to TRBD2 covers 9 bases. V was clipped by 1 base and J by 9 bases; unmatched bases: 3. CDR1 is SEHNR, CDR2 FQNEAQ, per germline (reference sequence). The CDR3 totals 13 residues. Here the CDR3 reads CASSLDPSGAQYF. In DNA, the CDR3 is TGTGCCAGCAGCTTAGATCCTAGCGGGGCCCAGTACTTC.

The chain links TRBV5-8 to TRBJ1-1, with D possibly being TRBD1 (6 bases). Germline V gene lookup returns CDR1 SGHTS and CDR2 YDEGEE. The CDR3 consists of 16 residues. V was trimmed by 0 bases and J by 7 bases, leaving 19 bases between them. The CDR3 loop is CASSLADNPGVGEAFF. The CDR3 nucleotides read TGTGCCAGCAGCTTGGCGGACAACCCAGGGGTTGGTGAAGCTTTCTTT. Variable domain in full (rest from reference TRBV5-8 and TRBJ1-1): EAGVTQSPTHLIKTRGQQATLRCSPISGHTSVYWYQQALGLGLQFLLWYDEGEERNRGNFPPRFSGRQFPNYSSELNVNALELEDSALYLCASSLADNPGVGEAFFGQGTRLTVV.

The chain recombines TRBV28 with TRBJ2-2, with 10 bases aligning to TRBD2. The CDR3 covers 16 residues. V gave up 2 bases and J gave up 5 bases; unmatched junction bases: 5. Looked up from germline, CDR1 is MDHEN and CDR2 is SYDVKM. The CDR3 DNA reads TGTGCCAGCAGTTTAGGGGGACTAGCGAGGACCGGGGAGCTGTTTTTT. It codes for CASSLGGLARTGELFF.

This clone was recorded once. This chain uses TRBV5-4 with TRBJ2-7, with TRBD1 identical over 9 bases. Per germline, CDR1 SGHNT and CDR2 YYREEE (reference sequence). CDR3 length equals 15 residues. J lost 3 bases, V lost 2 bases, and 6 bases had no gene match. CDR3 nucleotide sequence: TGTGCCAGCAGCTTTGGACAGGGGAATTTCTACGAGCAGTACTTC. It is translated as CASSFGQGNFYEQYF.

The chain links TRBV18 to TRBJ2-3, with D possibly matching TRBD2 (5 bases). Trimming left V 3 bases short and J 1 base short, with 11 bases between. Germline-derived CDR1 and CDR2 are KGHSH and LQKENI. The CDR3 totals 15 residues. In DNA form, the CDR3 reads TGTGCCAGCTCACCGGAGGCCGGGGGCACAGATACGCAGTATTTT. Its protein product is CASSPEAGGTDTQYF.

The CDR3, as DNA: TGTGCCAGCAGCGTTGGACAGGGGGGAAGGACTGAAGCTTTCTTT. Translated, it gives CASSVGQGGRTEAFF. The chain carries TRBV7-2 and TRBJ1-1, with 10 bases fitting TRBD1. J gave up 5 bases and V 5 bases, and 8 bases lay outside the gene matches. The length of the CDR3 is 15 residues. Germline V CDR1 and CDR2: SGHTA, FQGNSA.

The rearrangement uses TRBV28 and TRBJ2-1; possibly TRBD1 for D (5 bases). Germline CDR1 and CDR2: MDHEN and SYDVKM. The CDR3 consists of 11 residues. Trimming left V 11 bases short and J 3 bases short, with 8 bases between. The CDR3 region is CAWGGYNEQFF. The CDR3 DNA sequence: TGTGCCTGGGGCGGCTACAATGAGCAGTTCTTC.

This chain joins TRBV7-8 and TRBJ2-7, with D tentatively TRBD1 (5 bases). Deletions cut 7 bases from V and 3 bases from J, with 13 bases between. Germline loops: CDR1 SGHVS, CDR2 FQNEAQ. CDR3 length: 13 amino acids. The CDR3 is CASTDSPSYEQYF. In nucleotides, the CDR3 is TGTGCCAGCACCGACAGTCCAAGCTACGAGCAGTACTTC. Filled out from reference TRBV7-8 and TRBJ2-7, the complete variable domain reads GAGVSQSPRYKVAKRGQDVALRCDPISGHVSLFWYQQALGQGPEFLTYFQNEAQLDKSGLPSDRFFAERPEGSVSTLKIQRTQQEDSAVYLCASTDSPSYEQYFGPGTRLTVT.

The rearrangement uses TRBV5-4 and TRBJ2-1, with D possibly being TRBD1 (8 bases). CDR3 length: 20 residues. Per germline, CDR1 SGHNT and CDR2 YYREEE (reference sequence). The ends were cut back, 0 bases at V and 5 bases at J, with 27 bases in the middle. The DNA for the CDR3 is TGTGCCAGCAGCTTGGAGGTATACAGGGGGTTGCTAGCGGACGACAATGAGCAGTTCTTC. Translated: CASSLEVYRGLLADDNEQFF.

This clone was seen more than once but under ten times. The V gene is TRBV6-6, the J gene TRBJ1-1; the D gene is possibly TRBD1 (6 bases). The CDR3 is 14 residues long. With 5 bases removed from V and 3 bases from J, the gap between germline ends came to 13 bases. Germline V CDR1 and CDR2: MNHNY, SVGAGI (reference sequence). The CDR3 DNA follows: TGTGCCAGCAGTGTACAGGGAAAGGACACTGAAGCTTTCTTT. Residues: CASSVQGKDTEAFF.

The chain uses TRBV10-3 and TRBJ1-5; D is ambiguous. The CDR3 is 13 amino acids. V was clipped by 1 base and J by 4 bases, with 5 bases between them. Germline V gene data show CDR1 as ENHRY and CDR2 as SYGVKD. Here the CDR3 reads CAISELENQPQHF. The CDR3 DNA reads as TGTGCCATCAGTGAGTTAGAAAATCAGCCCCAGCATTTT.

This chain uses TRBV4-3 with TRBJ1-3, with a tentative D call TRBD1 (5 bases). V gave up 2 bases and J gave up 0 bases, with 11 bases separating them. CDR3 length: 16 amino acids. CDR1 is LGHNA and CDR2 is YSLEER in the germline V gene. CDR3 region: CASSQSWGSSGNTIYF. CDR3 bases: TGCGCCAGCAGCCAAAGTTGGGGCAGCTCTGGAAACACCATATATTTT.

CDR3 loop: CASSLDSIYNSPLHF. DNA of the CDR3: TGTGCCAGCAGCTTGGACAGCATCTATAATTCACCCCTCCACTTT. The chain couples TRBV5-4 to TRBJ1-6; D call uncertain. Trimming pared 0 bases from V and 3 bases from J, leaving 7 bases between. The CDR3 extends over 15 amino acids. Germline lookup yields CDR1 SGHNT and CDR2 YYREEE (reference sequence).

V usage is TRBV5-1 and J usage is TRBJ1-1; weak D call: TRBD1 (5 bases). V gave up 0 bases and J gave up 10 bases, with 16 bases separating them. Germline CDR1 is SGHRS and CDR2 is YFSETQ. The CDR3 sequence is 14 residues long. This CDR3 is CASSLAGVAPRAFF. In DNA, the CDR3 is TGCGCCAGCAGCTTGGCGGGGGTGGCCCCGAGAGCTTTCTTT.

The rearrangement links TRBV5-6 to TRBJ2-7, with TRBD2 as a possible D gene (6 bases). Germline V lookup: CDR1 SGHDT, CDR2 YYEEEE. The CDR3 is made up of 13 amino acids. Trimming shortened V by 5 bases and J by 6 bases, and 15 bases separated the two germline ends. CDR3 protein: CASRHKGRFEQYF. DNA of the CDR3: TGTGCCAGCAGACATAAGGGGAGGTTCGAGCAGTACTTC.

The gene calls are TRBV7-2 and TRBJ2-1; 10 bases align to TRBD2. This CDR3 has 15 amino acids. Looked up from germline, CDR1 is SGHTA and CDR2 is FQGNSA. V dropped 1 base and J dropped 6; count of bases not matched to a gene: 3. In DNA form, the CDR3 reads TGTGCCAGCAGCTTAGTGGTAGCGGGGGGCAATGAGCAGTTCTTC. This translates into CASSLVVAGGNEQFF.

Comments on this clone: Other DNA sequences in this specimen translate into the identical CDR3. V and J are TRBV18 and TRBJ1-1, with D perhaps matching TRBD1 (6 bases). From germline, CDR1 is KGHSH and CDR2 LQKENI. The V end lost 3 bases, the J end lost 4 bases, and 9 bases lay between the germline ends. This CDR3 contains 13 residues. The CDR3 region is CASSPDRTTEAFF. CDR3 DNA sequence: TGTGCCAGCTCACCTGACAGGACCACTGAAGCTTTCTTT.

This clone was recorded only once. The rearrangement links TRBV19 to TRBJ1-5; TRBD1 matches 9 bases. The CDR3 covers 17 residues. Germline V gene lookup returns CDR1 LNHDA and CDR2 SQIVND (reference sequence). Trimming took 6 bases from V and 0 from J; bases not matched to a gene: 9. The CDR3 reads CASRRTGVEYSNQPQHF. The CDR3 coding sequence is TGTGCCAGTAGGAGGACAGGGGTGGAATATAGCAATCAGCCCCAGCATTTT.

V is TRBV27 and J is TRBJ2-4, with 9 bases aligning to TRBD2. CDR3 length equals 14 residues. V was pared by 6 bases and J by 7 bases, with 7 bases of the junction left unmatched. CDR1 and CDR2 (germline): MNHEY, SMNVEV (reference sequence). CDR3 sequence: CASSWGLASNIQYF. The DNA of the CDR3 is TGTGCCAGCAGCTGGGGACTAGCTTCCAACATTCAGTACTTC.

This clone was detected only once. The chain recombines TRBV19 with TRBJ2-1; 12 bases match TRBD2. V shed 4 bases and J 7 bases; nucleotides not matched to a gene: 5. This CDR3 comprises 15 residues. Germline V gives CDR1 LNHDA, CDR2 SQIVND (reference sequence). CDR3 coding DNA: TGTGCCAGTAGTACCCTAGCGGGAGGGTATAATGAGCAGTTCTTC. It codes for CASSTLAGGYNEQFF. Full variable domain (missing parts from reference TRBV19 and TRBJ2-1): DGGITQSPKYLFRKEGQNVTLSCEQNLNHDAMYWYRQDPGQGLRLIYYSQIVNDFQKGDIAEGYSVSREKKESFPLTVTSAQKNPTAFYLCASSTLAGGYNEQFFGPGTRLTVL.

The DNA for the CDR3 is TGCGCCAGCAGCCAGATCAGGGATCCGGCCGGGGAGCTGTTTTTT. Residues: CASSQIRDPAGELFF. The chain links TRBV4-1 to TRBJ2-2, with a weak D call TRBD1 (5 bases). Looked up from germline, CDR1 is MGHRA and CDR2 is YSYEKL. V was trimmed by 3 bases and J by 6 bases, leaving 14 bases between them. This CDR3 spans 15 amino acids.